This T cell receptor (beta chain) is from a study of T cell changes during pregnancy in multiple sclerosis. The method was immunoSEQ multiplex PCR; TCRdb's version includes in-frame clones alone and lacks a portion of them. The table shows approximately 82,000 clones, with about nine tenths occurring only once. CDR3 length: 15 residues. V was pared by 6 bases and J by 0 bases, with 8 bases of the junction left unmatched. Germline V gene data show CDR1 as SQVTM and CDR2 as ANQGSEA. The chain combines TRBV29-1 with TRBJ2-3, with 8 bases lining up with TRBD2. Source: CD4+ T cells from peripheral blood mononuclear cells, taken in the second trimester of pregnancy. The receptor was isolated from a female donor with multiple sclerosis, enrolled in a pregnancy study. The CDR3, as DNA: TGCAGCGTCACCCCTTCTAGCGGGAGCACAGATACGCAGTATTTT. It codes for CSVTPSSGSTDTQYF.